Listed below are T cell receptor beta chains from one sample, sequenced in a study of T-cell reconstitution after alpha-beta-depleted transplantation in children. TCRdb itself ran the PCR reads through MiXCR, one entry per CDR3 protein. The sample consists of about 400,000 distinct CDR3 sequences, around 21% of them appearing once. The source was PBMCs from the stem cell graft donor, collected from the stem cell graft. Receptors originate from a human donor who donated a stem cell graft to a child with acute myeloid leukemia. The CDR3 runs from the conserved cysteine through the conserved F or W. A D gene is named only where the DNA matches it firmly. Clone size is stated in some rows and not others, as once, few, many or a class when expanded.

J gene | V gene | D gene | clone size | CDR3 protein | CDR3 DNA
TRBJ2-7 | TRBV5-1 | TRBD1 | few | CASSLERQGNEQYF | TGCGCCAGCAGCTTGGAACGACAGGGGAACGAGCAGTACTTC
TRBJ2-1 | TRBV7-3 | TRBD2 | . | CASSRKLAGALNEQFF | TGTGCCAGCAGCCGGAAGCTAGCGGGTGCCTTGAATGAGCAGTTCTTC
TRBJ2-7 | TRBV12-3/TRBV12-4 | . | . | CASTGTPGGEQYF | TGTGCCAGCACCGGGACACCGGGGGGCGAGCAGTACTTC
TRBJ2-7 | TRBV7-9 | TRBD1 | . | CASSPTPGQGNNF | TGTGCCAGCAGCCCCACCCCCGGACAGGGAAATAACTTC
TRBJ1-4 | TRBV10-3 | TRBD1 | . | CAISGDSPTATNEKLFF | TGTGCCATCTCAGGGGACAGCCCTACGGCAACTAATGAAAAACTGTTTTTT
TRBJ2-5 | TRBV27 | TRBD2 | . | CASMASGAQIETQYF | TGTGCCAGCATGGCTAGCGGGGCCCAAATAGAGACCCAGTACTTC
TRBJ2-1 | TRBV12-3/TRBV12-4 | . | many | CASSFSTAEQFF | TGTGCCAGCAGTTTTAGTACAGCAGAGCAGTTCTTC
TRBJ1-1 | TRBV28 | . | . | CASSFINTEAFF | TGTGCCAGCAGTTTTATTAACACTGAAGCTTTCTTT
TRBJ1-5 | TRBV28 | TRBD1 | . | CASSNRGGQPQHF | TGTGCCAGCAGTAACAGGGGAGGTCAGCCCCAGCATTTT
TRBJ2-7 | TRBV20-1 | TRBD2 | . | CSASNAGESYEQYF | TGCAGTGCTAGTAATGCGGGAGAATCCTACGAGCAGTACTTC
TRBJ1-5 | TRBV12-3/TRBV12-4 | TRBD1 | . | CASGPAGQINQPQHF | TGTGCCAGCGGTCCCGCGGGACAGATCAATCAGCCCCAGCATTTT
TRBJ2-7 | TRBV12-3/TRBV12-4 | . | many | CASSRTSSEQYF | TGTGCCAGCAGCCGAACTAGCAGCGAGCAGTACTTC
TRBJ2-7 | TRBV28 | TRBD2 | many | CASSLTGGTYEQYF | TGTGCCAGCTCTCTGACGGGGGGAACCTACGAGCAGTACTTC
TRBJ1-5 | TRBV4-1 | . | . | CASSQATYGQPQHF | TGCGCCAGCAGCCAAGCAACCTACGGTCAGCCCCAGCATTTT
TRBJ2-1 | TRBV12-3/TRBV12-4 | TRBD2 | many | CASSFRGTSYEQFF | TGTGCCAGCAGTTTCCGCGGGACTAGCTATGAGCAGTTCTTC
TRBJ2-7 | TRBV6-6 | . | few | CASSYEGREQYF | TGTGCCAGCAGTTACGAGGGGCGCGAGCAGTACTTC
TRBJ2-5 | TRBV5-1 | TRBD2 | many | CASSEGLAGVKTQYF | TGCGCCAGCAGCGAGGGACTAGCGGGAGTAAAGACCCAGTACTTC
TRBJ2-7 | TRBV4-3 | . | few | CASSQEDGDSYEQYF | TGCGCCAGCAGCCAAGAGGACGGAGACAGCTACGAGCAGTACTTC
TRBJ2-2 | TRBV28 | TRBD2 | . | CASSFTSGKNTGELFF | TGTGCCAGCAGTTTTACTAGCGGGAAGAACACCGGGGAGCTGTTTTTT
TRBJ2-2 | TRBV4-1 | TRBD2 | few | CASSQRREGLTGELFF | TGCGCCAGCAGCCAGAGGCGGGAGGGCCTCACCGGGGAGCTGTTTTTT
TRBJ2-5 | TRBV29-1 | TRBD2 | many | CSYIWAGVVQTQYF | TGCAGTTATATCTGGGCGGGAGTCGTACAGACCCAGTACTTC
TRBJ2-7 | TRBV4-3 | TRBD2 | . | CASSHDISGREQQYF | TGCGCCAGCAGCCATGATATTAGCGGGAGAGAGCAGCAGTACTTC
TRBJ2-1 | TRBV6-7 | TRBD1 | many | CASAQGDNEQFF | TGTGCCAGCGCCCAGGGGGACAATGAGCAGTTCTTC
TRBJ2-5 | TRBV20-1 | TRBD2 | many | CSARDYNGRKGETQYF | TGCAGTGCTAGAGACTATAACGGGAGGAAGGGAGAGACCCAGTACTTC
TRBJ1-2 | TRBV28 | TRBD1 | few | CASSPRTGKVYGYTF | TGTGCCAGCAGCCCACGGACAGGGAAGGTCTATGGCTACACCTTC
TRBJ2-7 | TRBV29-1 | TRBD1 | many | CSVEILGQGDEQYF | TGCAGCGTTGAGATACTAGGACAGGGGGACGAGCAGTACTTC
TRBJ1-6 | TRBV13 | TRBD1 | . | CASSSTGLDSPLHF | TGTGCCAGCAGCTCGACAGGGTTGGATTCACCCCTCCACTTT
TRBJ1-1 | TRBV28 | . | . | CASMAPSDFAEAFF | TGTGCCAGCATGGCCCCCTCAGACTTCGCTGAAGCTTTCTTT
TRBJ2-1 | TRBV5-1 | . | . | CASSPTHETGAYNEQFF | TGCGCCAGCAGCCCGACACACGAGACCGGGGCCTACAATGAGCAGTTCTTC
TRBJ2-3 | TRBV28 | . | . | CASNRIISTDTQYF | TGTGCCAGCAACCGGATTATAAGCACAGATACGCAGTATTTT
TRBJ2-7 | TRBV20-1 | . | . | CSAPDRTYEQYF | TGCAGTGCTCCCGACCGTACCTACGAGCAGTACTTC
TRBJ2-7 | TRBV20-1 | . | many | CSAGGHLAYEQYF | TGCAGTGCTGGGGGGCATCTTGCTTACGAGCAGTACTTC
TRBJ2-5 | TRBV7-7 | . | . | CASSLLHGLAAQETQYF | TGTGCCAGCAGCTTATTACATGGATTAGCGGCCCAAGAGACCCAGTACTTC
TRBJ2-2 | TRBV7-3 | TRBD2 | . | CASGLAGGRTGELFF | TGTGCCAGTGGACTAGCGGGAGGTCGTACCGGGGAGCTGTTTTTT
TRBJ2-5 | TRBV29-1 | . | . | CSVLGAGQETQYF | TGCAGCGTCCTCGGGGCGGGCCAAGAGACCCAGTACTTC
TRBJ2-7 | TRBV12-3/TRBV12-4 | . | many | CASSPEQGYEQYF | TGTGCCAGCAGCCCCGAACAGGGTTACGAGCAGTACTTC
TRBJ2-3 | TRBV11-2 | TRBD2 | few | CASSSDLQREAVDWDTQYF | TGTGCCAGCAGCTCAGACCTCCAACGGGAGGCGGTCGACTGGGATACGCAGTATTTT
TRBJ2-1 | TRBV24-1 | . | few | CATKGRGEQFF | TGTGCCACCAAAGGTAGGGGTGAGCAGTTCTTC
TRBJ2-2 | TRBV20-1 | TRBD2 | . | CSARDLGGRHTGELFF | TGCAGTGCTAGAGATCTGGGCGGGAGGCACACCGGGGAGCTGTTTTTT
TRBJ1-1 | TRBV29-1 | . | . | CSVGSGTEAFF | TGCAGCGTTGGATCGGGCACTGAAGCTTTCTTT
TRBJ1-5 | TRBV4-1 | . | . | CASSQQGRNQPQHF | TGCGCCAGCAGCCAGCAGGGCCGCAATCAGCCCCAGCATTTT
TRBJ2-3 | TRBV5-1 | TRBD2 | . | CASSLAPKLAGGPGGTDTQYF | TGCGCCAGCAGCTTGGCCCCCAAACTAGCGGGAGGGCCCGGAGGCACAGATACGCAGTATTTT
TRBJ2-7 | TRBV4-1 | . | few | CASSQESGVSYEQYF | TGCGCCAGCAGCCAAGAGTCCGGGGTCTCCTACGAGCAGTACTTC
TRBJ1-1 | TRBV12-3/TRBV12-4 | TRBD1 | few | CASSSGTGGGTEAFF | TGTGCCAGCAGTTCCGGGACAGGGGGCGGAACTGAAGCTTTCTTT
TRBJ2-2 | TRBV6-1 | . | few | CASTRSPPGYAGELFF | TGTGCCAGCACCCGCTCCCCCCCGGGGTATGCCGGGGAGCTGTTTTTT
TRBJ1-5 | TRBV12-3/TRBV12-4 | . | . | CASRRGHGVDQPQHF | TGTGCCAGCAGAAGGGGACATGGGGTGGATCAGCCCCAGCATTTT
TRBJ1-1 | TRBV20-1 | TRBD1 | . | CSASPGQGNTEAFF | TGCAGTGCTAGCCCCGGACAGGGAAACACTGAAGCTTTCTTT
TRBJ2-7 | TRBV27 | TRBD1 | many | CASSPGQFYEQYF | TGTGCCAGCAGTCCGGGACAGTTCTACGAGCAGTACTTC
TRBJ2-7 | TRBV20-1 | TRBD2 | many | CSAGLAGAIYEQYF | TGCAGTGCTGGCCTAGCGGGAGCCATCTACGAGCAGTACTTC
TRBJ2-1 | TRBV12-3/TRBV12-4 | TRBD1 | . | CASRGRTGAYNEQFF | TGTGCCAGCAGGGGGCGGACAGGGGCTTACAATGAGCAGTTCTTC